One sample yielded the 26 T cell receptor beta chains listed below, sequenced in a study of blood T cell repertoires in COVID-19. This table comes from immunoSEQ multiplex PCR, and its TCRdb copy is limited to in-frame clones, with some not included. This sample yields approximately 290,000 clones, of which roughly 84% are seen a single time; about 0.9% belongs to the top ten. Sequencing was done on a sample of peripheral blood. These receptors were collected from a human donor with COVID-19, enrolled during active disease. The donor label of this sample is uncertain.

This chain links TRBV7-9 with TRBJ2-7; D call uncertain. The CDR3 runs 14 residues. The V end was cut by 5 bases, the J end by 7 bases, with 18 bases between. Germline V gives CDR1 SEHNR, CDR2 FQNEAQ (reference sequence). CDR3 sequence: CASSPVAAAGEQYF. The DNA of the CDR3 is TGTGCCAGCAGCCCTGTCGCGGCTGCTGGTGAGCAGTACTTC.

The rearrangement joins TRBV3-1 (or the pseudogene TRBV3-2) to TRBJ1-2; maybe TRBD1 (6 bases). V lost 0 bases to trimming and J lost 0 bases, with 17 bases between them. Germline loops: CDR1 LGHDT, CDR2 YNNKEL (reference sequence). This CDR3 region has 18 residues. CDR3: CASSQDLPGAPSNYGYTF. CDR3 coding DNA: TGTGCCAGCAGCCAAGATTTGCCAGGGGCTCCCTCTAACTATGGCTACACCTTC.

This chain connects TRBV15 to TRBJ2-1; tentatively, D is TRBD2 (5 bases). The CDR3 contains 12 residues. The germline V and J ends were trimmed by 0 bases and 10 bases, with 7 bases remaining between them. Germline assignment: CDR1 LNHNV and CDR2 YYDKDF (reference sequence). The CDR3 nucleotides read TGTGCCACCAGCAGAGAAACGGGAGAGCAGTTCTTC. Translation: CATSRETGEQFF.

This sequence joins TRBV5-4 and TRBJ2-3; TRBD2 might be the D (6 bases). Germline V gene sequence: CDR1 SGHNT, CDR2 YYREEE (reference sequence). With 0 bases removed from V and 0 bases from J, the gap between germline ends came to 17 bases. The CDR3 is 18 amino acids. CDR3 residues: CASSLGGSGGASTDTQYF. The CDR3 DNA reads as TGTGCCAGCAGCTTGGGGGGATCTGGCGGGGCTAGCACAGATACGCAGTATTTT. Full variable domain (missing parts from reference TRBV5-4 and TRBJ2-3): ETGVTQSPTHLIKTRGQQVTLRCSSQSGHNTVSWYQQALGQGPQFIFQYYREEENGRGNFPPRFSGLQFPNYSSELNVNALELDDSALYLCASSLGGSGGASTDTQYFGPGTRLTVL.

V gene TRBV6-5 combines with J gene TRBJ1-2; 7 bases fit TRBD1. The CDR3 is made up of 15 amino acids. After removal of 11 bases from V and 3 bases from J, the junction contained 15 bases not matched to a gene. Germline V gene lookup returns CDR1 MNHEY and CDR2 SVGAGI. CDR3 coding DNA: TGTGCCGGGGGGAAGGAGGGGGCGCCGGACTATGGCTACACCTTC. Protein sequence: CAGGKEGAPDYGYTF.

The CDR3 loop is CASTLSGIPGQFF. In DNA form, the CDR3 reads TGTGCCAGCACCCTTTCGGGGATCCCTGGGCAGTTCTTC. The genes are TRBV6-5 and TRBJ2-1, with D possibly being TRBD2 (5 bases). The V gene's germline CDR1 is MNHEY and CDR2 SVGAGI. The ends were cut back, 7 bases at V and 12 bases at J, with 19 bases in the middle. CDR3 length: 13 residues.

V gene TRBV7-9 combines with J gene TRBJ1-1, with D possibly being TRBD1 (5 bases). The V end was cut by 7 bases, the J end by 11 bases, with 17 bases between. Germline CDR1 is SEHNR and CDR2 is FQNEAQ (reference sequence). The CDR3 is 12 amino acids. CDR3 residues: CASTYLGGSAFF. The DNA for the CDR3 is TGTGCCAGCACCTATCTGGGGGGTTCGGCTTTCTTT.

The rearrangement uses TRBV27 and TRBJ2-5; tentative D call: TRBD2 (7 bases). Trimming removed 7 bases from V and 5 bases from J, with 14 bases in between. Germline assignment: CDR1 MNHEY and CDR2 SMNVEV (reference sequence). The CDR3 spans 13 residues. The DNA for the CDR3 is TGTGCCAGCAAATGGGGGGGCGGGGAGACCCAGTACTTC. Translating gives CASKWGGGETQYF.

This rearrangement joins TRBV11-2 to TRBJ2-3; TRBD2 aligns across 13 bases. J gave up 6 bases and V 1 base, and 10 bases lay outside the gene matches. Germline V gene lookup returns CDR1 SGHAT and CDR2 FQNNGV. CDR3 length: 18 residues. The CDR3 spells CASSLGLAGGESVDTQYF. CDR3 nucleotide sequence: TGTGCCAGCAGCTTAGGACTAGCGGGAGGTGAATCGGTGGATACGCAGTATTTT.

The sample holds one count of this clone. For the CDR3, the DNA is TGTGCCAGCAGTCCGGGGGGGACAGGGGGCAAAGGGGCCAACGTCCTGACTTTC. It is translated as CASSPGGTGGKGANVLTF. The V gene is TRBV28, the J gene TRBJ2-6; 12 bases are a match to TRBD1. This CDR3 spans 18 amino acids. V lost 5 bases to trimming and J lost 4 bases; unmatched junction nucleotides: 9. CDR1 is MDHEN and CDR2 is SYDVKM in the germline V gene.

The chain carries TRBV25-1 and TRBJ1-1; 9 bases fit TRBD1. Germline lookup yields CDR1 MGHDK and CDR2 SYGVNS. This CDR3 comprises 12 residues. Unmatched junction bases numbered 6, after V lost 4 bases and J lost 12 bases. The chain's CDR3 is CASSGGTGKSFF. CDR3 DNA sequence: TGTGCCAGCAGTGGGGGGACAGGGAAATCTTTCTTT.

This chain links TRBV6-5 with TRBJ2-7; 7 bases are a match to TRBD1. The CDR3 has 15 amino acids. The trim removed 6 bases at V and 5 bases at J, leaving 13 bases unmatched. Per germline, CDR1 MNHEY and CDR2 SVGAGI. CDR3 nucleotide sequence: TGTGCCAGCAGACTCCCCCGACAGGGCGCCAACGAGCAGTACTTC. It encodes CASRLPRQGANEQYF.

The chain has TRBV6-5 and TRBJ1-1, with TRBD1 matching 7 bases. Germline V gene lookup returns CDR1 MNHEY and CDR2 SVGAGI. Losses at the gene ends were 7 bases for V and 10 bases for J; bases not matched to a gene: 6. CDR3 length: 11 amino acids. For the CDR3, the DNA is TGTGCCAGCAACAAACAGGGGAGAGCTTTCTTT. This encodes CASNKQGRAFF.

V is TRBV30 and J is TRBJ1-1; 7 nucleotides align to TRBD1. Germline V gene sequence: CDR1 GTSNPN, CDR2 SVGIG (reference sequence). V dropped 4 bases and J dropped 6; count of bases not matched to a gene: 11. The CDR3 contains 14 residues. CDR3 bases: TGTGCCTGGACCCTGGACAGGAAGCTCCCTGAAGCTTTCTTT. As protein: CAWTLDRKLPEAFF.

The chain carries TRBV7-9 and TRBJ1-1; possible D gene TRBD1, 5 bases. Looked up from germline, CDR1 is SEHNR and CDR2 is FQNEAQ (reference sequence). The CDR3 covers 13 residues. Trimming shortened V by 5 bases and J by 7 bases, and 14 bases separated the two germline ends. CDR3 amino acids: CASSQTAGFEAFF. Here the CDR3 DNA reads TGTGCCAGCAGCCAGACAGCCGGGTTTGAAGCTTTCTTT. The full variable domain, rest sourced from reference TRBV7-9 and TRBJ1-1, is DTGVSQNPRHKITKRGQNVTFRCDPISEHNRLYWYRQTLGQGPEFLTYFQNEAQLEKSRLLSDRFSAERPKGSFSTLEIQRTEQGDSAMYLCASSQTAGFEAFFGQGTRLTVV.

The rearrangement uses TRBV5-1 and TRBJ1-5; unclear D gene. The CDR3 covers 16 residues. Germline CDR1 SGHRS, CDR2 YFSETQ. V was clipped by 4 bases and J by 2 bases, with 16 bases between them. CDR3 sequence: CASSPRPGGGNQPQHF. CDR3 coding DNA: TGCGCCAGCAGCCCACGGCCGGGAGGCGGCAATCAGCCCCAGCATTTT.

The chain is built from TRBV12-3 or TRBV12-4 and TRBJ1-5; D is unresolved. The germline V and J ends were trimmed by 3 bases and 3 bases, with 6 bases remaining between them. The CDR3 is 13 residues long. CDR3 nucleotides: TGTGCCAGCAGTTTCAGTCCCAATCAGCCCCAGCATTTT. Protein sequence: CASSFSPNQPQHF.

The chain links TRBV11-3 to TRBJ2-5; 7 positions match TRBD2. Germline V gene data show CDR1 as SGHNT and CDR2 as YENEEA. The trim removed 3 bases at V and 5 bases at J, leaving 3 bases unmatched. The CDR3 has 13 residues. CDR3 sequence: CASSFTRGETQYF. The CDR3 DNA reads TGTGCCAGCAGCTTTACGCGGGGGGAGACCCAGTACTTC.

This clone appeared once. The chain uses TRBV11-2 and TRBJ2-1; TRBD2 matches 7 bases. There are 17 residues in the CDR3. CDR1 is SGHAT and CDR2 is FQNNGV in the germline V gene. V shed 8 bases, J shed 0 bases, and the junction held 13 bases outside the gene matches. For the CDR3, the DNA is TGTGCCAGCGGTCGAATTAGCGGGCGCAGCTCCTACAATGAGCAGTTCTTC. Its translation: CASGRISGRSSYNEQFF.

J is TRBJ1-1 and V is TRBV27, with D perhaps TRBD1 (6 bases). This CDR3 contains 16 residues. The ends were cut back, 6 bases at V and 0 bases at J, with 17 bases in the middle. Germline V lookup: CDR1 MNHEY, CDR2 SMNVEV (reference sequence). The CDR3 loop reads CASRPRGRGMNTEAFF. In nucleotides, the CDR3 is TGTGCCAGCAGACCCCGGGGGAGGGGGATGAACACTGAAGCTTTCTTT.

In this sample, this clone turned up once. The V and J genes are TRBV20-1 and TRBJ2-5; 9 bases line up with TRBD1. There are 14 residues in the CDR3. With V trimmed by 3 bases and J by 4 bases, 6 bases remained unmatched. The germline gives CDR1 DFQATT, CDR2 SNEGSKA (reference sequence). CDR3 nucleotides: TGCAGTGCTAGTCCGGGACAGGGTTTAGAGACCCAGTACTTC. This gives the protein CSASPGQGLETQYF.

V is TRBV7-9 and J is TRBJ2-5; possible D gene TRBD1, 5 bases. The CDR3 sequence is 15 residues long. V lost 3 bases and J lost 7, with 18 bases in between. Germline CDR1 is SEHNR and CDR2 is FQNEAQ (reference sequence). CDR3: CASSFYQGGSLTQYF. CDR3 sequence (DNA): TGTGCCAGCAGCTTCTACCAGGGTGGTTCGTTGACCCAGTACTTC.

This chain links TRBV19 with TRBJ1-5; the D gene is possibly TRBD1 (5 bases). Germline loops: CDR1 LNHDA, CDR2 SQIVND (reference sequence). CDR3 length equals 14 residues. Trimming cost V 7 bases and J 16 bases, with 26 bases left between them. CDR3 protein: CASTPNWGDPTLHF. CDR3 DNA: TGTGCCAGTACCCCAAATTGGGGGGACCCCACTTTACATTTT.

The chain uses TRBV11-3 and TRBJ1-1; TRBD1 matches 11 bases. The CDR3 covers 16 residues. Germline assignment: CDR1 SGHNT and CDR2 YENEEA. V shed 4 bases, J shed 0 bases, and the junction held 4 bases outside the gene matches. Here the CDR3 reads CASSSGTGGMNTEAFF. CDR3 nucleotide sequence: TGTGCCAGCAGCTCCGGGACAGGGGGAATGAACACTGAAGCTTTCTTT.

V is TRBV5-1 and J is TRBJ1-3, with a possible D match to TRBD1 (5 bases). The CDR3 runs 16 residues. CDR1 is SGHRS and CDR2 is YFSETQ in the germline V gene. Trimming pared 0 bases from V and 3 bases from J, leaving 13 bases between. The CDR3 protein is CASSLAGAFRGNTIYF. For the CDR3, the DNA is TGCGCCAGCAGCTTGGCTGGGGCTTTTCGTGGAAACACCATATATTTT.

This chain connects TRBV5-6 to TRBJ2-1; 7 nucleotides agree with TRBD2. In germline, CDR1 is SGHDT, CDR2 YYEEEE. The V and J ends lost 6 bases and 3 bases, in that order; junction bases with no gene match: 9. The CDR3 has 15 amino acids. This chain's CDR3 is CASTGGERDYNEQFF. In DNA form, the CDR3 reads TGTGCCAGCACCGGCGGCGAGCGGGACTACAATGAGCAGTTCTTC.